These 32 T cell receptor beta chains were all obtained from the same sample, sequenced in a study of shared clonotypes between healthy human individuals. The assay was immunoSEQ multiplex PCR, and TCRdb's table has in-frame clones only and misses some. Found here are roughly 2.5 million clones, approximately 92% of them singletons; the top ten hold about 0.13%. Sequencing used naive CD4+ T cells sorted from blood. Stated subset: CD45RA+ positively selected. These receptors were obtained from a man aged 18 to 30 in good health.

The chain combines TRBV6-6 with TRBJ1-5, with D hard to call. V lost 2 bases to trimming and J lost 1 base, with 9 bases between them. The germline V gene encodes CDR1 MNHNY and CDR2 SVGAGI (reference sequence). The CDR3 extends over 15 amino acids. The CDR3, as DNA: TGTGCCAGCAGTTACGGCCAGGACAGCAATCAGCCCCAGCATTTT. It translates to CASSYGQDSNQPQHF.

The rearrangement joins TRBV5-6 to TRBJ1-1, with D perhaps matching TRBD1 (5 bases). The germline CDR1 and CDR2 sequences are SGHDT and YYEEEE. This CDR3 contains 14 residues. Trimming left V 3 bases short and J 4 bases short, with 13 bases between. CDR3 DNA sequence: TGTGCCAGCAGCTCGGGACCTACTTTCACTGAAGCTTTCTTT. Translating gives CASSSGPTFTEAFF.

V is TRBV2 and J is TRBJ1-6; 8 positions agree with TRBD1. CDR3 length equals 17 residues. Germline trimming cut 6 bases from V and 9 bases from J; bases unmatched to any gene: 16. Germline V gives CDR1 SNHLY, CDR2 FYNNEI. CDR3 nucleotide sequence: TGTGCCAGCAGCCCCTCCCTCCCAGGGGGCTCTGGTTCACCCCTCCACTTT. Amino acid sequence: CASSPSLPGGSGSPLHF.

Worth noting for this clone: The same CDR3 can be traced to other DNA sequences in this sample. The V gene is TRBV5-1, the J gene TRBJ2-7, with TRBD1 as a possible D gene (5 bases). The V end lost 0 bases, the J end lost 2 bases, and 12 bases lay between the germline ends. CDR1 is SGHRS and CDR2 is YFSETQ in the germline V gene. This CDR3 region has 15 residues. The CDR3 DNA reads as TGCGCCAGCAGCTTGGGGCAGACAGCGACCTACGAGCAGTACTTC. Its protein product is CASSLGQTATYEQYF.

V and J are TRBV6-1 and TRBJ1-1; no clear D. V was pared by 5 bases and J by 1 base, with 5 bases between. The CDR3 consists of 12 residues. CDR1 is MNHNS and CDR2 is SASEGT in the germline V gene. CDR3 protein: CASSWRNTEAFF. CDR3 nucleotide sequence: TGTGCCAGCAGTTGGAGGAACACTGAAGCTTTCTTT.

The CDR3 loop is CASSSTGGSYNSPLHF. For the CDR3, the DNA is TGTGCCAGCAGCTCGACAGGGGGCTCCTATAATTCACCCCTCCACTTT. The chain links TRBV5-4 to TRBJ1-6, with TRBD1 identical over 9 bases. Trimming cost V 3 bases and J 0 bases; bases outside gene matches: 1. CDR3 size: 16 residues. CDR1 SGHNT and CDR2 YYREEE come from the germline V gene (reference sequence).

V gene TRBV7-8 combines with J gene TRBJ2-7; no definite D call. The V gene lost 6 bases and the J gene lost 0 bases, with 12 bases spanning the gap. CDR3 length: 14 residues. The germline gives CDR1 SGHVS, CDR2 FQNEAQ. This CDR3 reads CASSPPTISYEQYF. CDR3 bases: TGTGCCAGCAGTCCTCCGACAATCTCCTACGAGCAGTACTTC.

The rearrangement joins TRBV5-8 to TRBJ1-6; no clear D gene. CDR1 and CDR2 (germline): SGHTS, YDEGEE. Trimming took 4 bases from V and 10 from J, leaving 21 bases between them. The length of the CDR3 is 16 residues. CDR3 DNA sequence: TGTGCCAGCAGCCCAAGTTTGATGGGGTCGGGGTCACCCCTCCACTTT. Translation: CASSPSLMGSGSPLHF.

This rearrangement joins TRBV2 to TRBJ1-1; D is undetermined. The CDR3 is 11 residues long. CDR1 SNHLY and CDR2 FYNNEI come from the germline V gene. V lost 5 bases to trimming and J lost 11 bases, with 12 bases between them. CDR3 sequence (DNA): TGTGCCAGCAGTCCAGGCCCTGCGGCTTTCTTT. Translated: CASSPGPAAFF.

The J gene is TRBJ1-2, the V gene TRBV14, with 8 bases aligning to TRBD1. Unmatched junction bases numbered 5, after V lost 4 bases and J lost 4 bases. Germline loops: CDR1 SGHDN, CDR2 FVKESK. The CDR3 runs to 14 residues. The CDR3 DNA follows: TGTGCCAGCAGCCCCGACAGGGGTACCTATGGCTACACCTTC. Translation gives CASSPDRGTYGYTF.

The CDR3 bases are TGTGCCAGCAGCGTAGTCGGGACACACTACAATGAGCAGTTCTTC. Protein sequence: CASSVVGTHYNEQFF. The chain couples TRBV9 to TRBJ2-1, with D possibly TRBD1 on 6 matching bases. V lost 0 bases to trimming and J lost 3 bases, with 10 bases between them. The germline gives CDR1 SGDLS, CDR2 YYNGEE. CDR3 length: 15 residues.

This chain connects TRBV30 to TRBJ2-7; D is unclear. The germline gives CDR1 GTSNPN, CDR2 SVGIG (reference sequence). The CDR3 extends over 13 amino acids. The V end lost 0 bases, the J end lost 5 bases, and 11 bases lay between the germline ends. Here the CDR3 DNA reads TGTGCCTGGAGTGTAAAGGGTTTCCACGAGCAGTACTTC. This codes for CAWSVKGFHEQYF.

The chain employs TRBV19 and TRBJ1-5; D unresolved. Per the germline V gene, CDR1 is LNHDA and CDR2 is SQIVND (reference sequence). V was trimmed by 7 bases and J by 3 bases, leaving 10 bases between them. This CDR3 has 13 amino acids. The CDR3 nucleotides are TGTGCCAGTAAGAGGGATAACAATCAGCCCCAGCATTTT. Translation gives CASKRDNNQPQHF.

The V and J genes are TRBV5-1 and TRBJ2-2; TRBD1 agrees at 7 bases. The CDR3 is 14 amino acids. Per germline, CDR1 SGHRS and CDR2 YFSETQ. Trimming at V came to 4 bases and at J to 4 bases, leaving 4 bases not matched to a gene. The CDR3 bases are TGCGCCAGCAGCCAGACAGGGACCACCGGGGAGCTGTTTTTT. As protein: CASSQTGTTGELFF.

In the case of this clone: This sample also contains other DNA sequences that code for the same CDR3. J is TRBJ2-2 and V is TRBV9; the match to TRBD1 covers 11 bases. J gave up 6 bases and V 0 bases, and 4 bases lay outside the gene matches. The CDR3 is 16 amino acids. Looked up from germline, CDR1 is SGDLS and CDR2 is YYNGEE. For the CDR3, the DNA is TGTGCCAGCAGCGTAGGGCCGGGACAGGGGGCCGGGGAGCTGTTTTTT. Its protein is CASSVGPGQGAGELFF.

The chain is built from TRBV20-1 and TRBJ2-3; D is uncertain. The CDR3 consists of 11 residues. V gave up 2 bases and J gave up 6 bases, with 6 bases separating them. Germline-derived CDR1 and CDR2 are DFQATT and SNEGSKA (reference sequence). CDR3 bases: TGCAGTGCTAGATACGGGGATACGCAGTATTTT. Residues: CSARYGDTQYF.

This clone was counted once. The chain has TRBV4-1 and TRBJ2-7; TRBD2 matches 7 bases. CDR1 is MGHRA and CDR2 is YSYEKL in the germline V gene. V shed 0 bases and J 3 bases; nucleotides not matched to a gene: 11. The CDR3 is 17 residues long. DNA of the CDR3: TGCGCCAGCAGCCAAGAACCCACCGGGACTATTGGCTACGAGCAGTACTTC. Residues: CASSQEPTGTIGYEQYF.

Worth noting for this clone: Different DNA sequences within this sample yield the same CDR3. This chain connects TRBV5-1 to TRBJ1-2; D unclear. The CDR3 runs to 12 residues. V was shortened by 2 bases and J by 1 base, with 3 bases between the two germline ends. Germline assignment: CDR1 SGHRS and CDR2 YFSETQ. CDR3 residues: CASSLDNYGYTF. The DNA for the CDR3 is TGCGCCAGCAGCTTAGATAACTATGGCTACACCTTC.

The chain combines TRBV18 with TRBJ1-2, with TRBD1 identical over 8 bases. V trimming: 6 bases; J trimming: 5 bases; junction bases outside the gene matches: 14. This CDR3 comprises 16 residues. In germline, CDR1 is KGHSH, CDR2 LQKENI. Here the CDR3 reads CASSPAAGQGHYGYTF. The CDR3 nucleotides read TGTGCCAGCTCCCCCGCTGCTGGACAGGGTCATTATGGCTACACCTTC.

Turning to this clone: Other DNA sequences in this specimen translate into the identical CDR3. The J gene is TRBJ2-3, the V gene TRBV6-5, with TRBD1 as a possible D gene (6 bases). Germline V gives CDR1 MNHEY, CDR2 SVGAGI. Trimming removed 3 bases from V and 1 base from J, with 8 bases in between. The CDR3 length is 14 residues. CDR3 loop: CASSYNRGTDTQYF. CDR3 nucleotide sequence: TGTGCCAGCAGTTATAACAGGGGCACAGATACGCAGTATTTT.

This clone was observed a handful of times. One end of the junction is discordant with germline, which a read error may explain. This sequence joins TRBV7-7 and TRBJ2-5; D ambiguous. The CDR3 sequence is 15 residues long. Germline loops: CDR1 SSHAT, CDR2 FNYEAQ (reference sequence). CDR3 bases: TGTGCTAGCAGCTTAAGGGCGGCGAAAGCTGAGACCCAGTACTTC. This sequence encodes CASSLRAAKAETQYF.

The gene calls are TRBV4-1 and TRBJ1-6; 9 positions match TRBD1. V lost 3 bases, J lost 7 bases, and 4 bases stayed unmatched. The length of the CDR3 is 15 residues. CDR1 and CDR2 (germline): MGHRA, YSYEKL. The CDR3: CASSHRDRDNSPLHF. As DNA, the CDR3 is TGCGCCAGCAGCCACCGGGACAGGGACAATTCACCCCTCCACTTT.

The J gene is TRBJ1-3, the V gene TRBV30; D gene ambiguous. CDR1 GTSNPN and CDR2 SVGIG come from the germline V gene (reference sequence). V was trimmed by 4 bases and J by 2 bases, leaving 12 bases between them. The CDR3 totals 14 residues. CDR3 residues: CAWTAGHTGNTIYF. In DNA form, the CDR3 reads TGTGCCTGGACCGCCGGGCATACTGGAAACACCATATATTTT.

The J gene is TRBJ2-5, the V gene TRBV6-5, with D perhaps matching TRBD1 (6 bases). Germline V gene data show CDR1 as MNHEY and CDR2 as SVGAGI. V lost 6 bases, J lost 4 bases, and 15 bases lay in between. This CDR3 comprises 14 residues. CDR3 DNA: TGTGCCAGCAGCAGGACAGTCGGAAGAGAGACCCAGTACTTC. Translated, it gives CASSRTVGRETQYF.

CDR3 nucleotide sequence: TGTGCCAGCACAGACTGGTATGGCTACACCTTC. Translated, it gives CASTDWYGYTF. The chain has TRBV6-1 and TRBJ1-2; unclear D gene. CDR3 length: 11 amino acids. Between the trimmed V and J ends, which lost 7 bases and 5 bases, there was a span of 8 bases. Germline lookup yields CDR1 MNHNS and CDR2 SASEGT.

Points on this clone: Other DNA variants within this sample encode the same CDR3. The chain uses TRBV7-2 and TRBJ1-5; D is unclear. The CDR3 covers 14 residues. The germline V gene encodes CDR1 SGHTA and CDR2 FQGNSA. Trimming took 1 base from V and 2 from J, leaving 6 bases between them. As DNA, the CDR3 is TGTGCCAGCAGCTTAGTCGGCGGCAATCAGCCCCAGCATTTT. This encodes CASSLVGGNQPQHF.

This chain uses TRBV5-1 with TRBJ2-7; D ambiguous. The CDR3 consists of 13 residues. V lost 0 bases and J 3 bases, leaving 7 bases between the germline ends. The germline gives CDR1 SGHRS, CDR2 YFSETQ. For the CDR3, the DNA is TGCGCCAGCAGCTTGGGAGTCATCTACGAGCAGTACTTC. It specifies CASSLGVIYEQYF.

This sequence joins TRBV5-6 and TRBJ2-3; D unclear. Germline CDR1 is SGHDT and CDR2 is YYEEEE. This CDR3 contains 16 residues. Trimming stripped 0 bases from V and 2 bases from J, with 13 bases between. CDR3 loop: CASSLAGTGNTDTQYF. CDR3 in DNA: TGTGCCAGCAGCTTGGCAGGTACGGGTAACACAGATACGCAGTATTTT.

This clone was recorded once. The chain combines TRBV19 with TRBJ1-2; D gene ambiguous. Looked up from germline, CDR1 is LNHDA and CDR2 is SQIVND (reference sequence). CDR3 length: 12 amino acids. Trimming stripped 8 bases from V and 0 bases from J, with 7 bases between. CDR3 residues: CASLNSNYGYTF. Here the CDR3 DNA reads TGTGCCAGTCTGAACTCTAACTATGGCTACACCTTC.

On this clone: The sample holds other DNA sequences that translate to the same CDR3. The rearrangement joins TRBV6-1 to TRBJ2-1; no clear D. Germline V lookup: CDR1 MNHNS, CDR2 SASEGT. V dropped 0 bases and J dropped 4 bases, with 10 bases sitting between them. There are 15 residues in the CDR3. The CDR3 DNA sequence: TGTGCCAGCAGTGAAGCGGGTACAGCTTACAATGAGCAGTTCTTC. Residues: CASSEAGTAYNEQFF.

Concerning this clone itself: The identical CDR3 is also encoded by other nucleotide sequences in the sample. V gene TRBV7-9 combines with J gene TRBJ2-7; D is possibly TRBD1 (6 bases). The CDR3 is made up of 13 amino acids. The germline V gene encodes CDR1 SEHNR and CDR2 FQNEAQ (reference sequence). With 3 bases removed from V and 3 bases from J, the gap between germline ends came to 9 bases. In DNA form, the CDR3 reads TGTGCCAGCAGCTTTGGACAGAACTACGAGCAGTACTTC. Its translation is CASSFGQNYEQYF.

This clone was found once. J is TRBJ1-4 and V is TRBV7-9; 9 nucleotides line up with TRBD1. J gave up 3 bases and V 8 bases, and 7 bases lay outside the gene matches. Germline CDR1 is SEHNR and CDR2 is FQNEAQ (reference sequence). The CDR3 spans 15 residues. In DNA form, the CDR3 reads TGTGCCAGCGGAGAACAGGGGGCCGCTAATGAAAAACTGTTTTTT. Encoded protein: CASGEQGAANEKLFF.